One and the same sample provided the 23 T cell receptor beta chains below, sequenced in a study of blood T cell repertoires in COVID-19. Assay used: immunoSEQ multiplex PCR; TCRdb lists only in-frame clones, some missing. The sample lists roughly 40,000 clones, more than 65% occurring once. What was sequenced was peripheral blood. These receptors came from a man older than 75 with acute or convalescent COVID-19.

V is TRBV29-1 and J is TRBJ1-1, with D possibly being TRBD1 (6 bases). This CDR3 is 12 amino acids long. CDR1 is SQVTM, CDR2 ANQGSEA, per germline. The V gene lost 7 bases and the J gene lost 1 base, with 10 bases spanning the gap. As DNA, the CDR3 is TGCAGCGCTGGACAGAGGAACACTGAAGCTTTCTTT. Amino acid sequence: CSAGQRNTEAFF. The variable domain in full, with the rest retrieved from reference TRBV29-1 and TRBJ1-1, is SAVISQKPSRDICQRGTSLTIQCQVDSQVTMMFWYRQQPGQSLTLIATANQGSEATYESGFVIDKFPISRPNLTFSTLTVSNMSPEDSSIYLCSAGQRNTEAFFGQGTRLTVV.

This clone was observed a single time. The rearrangement joins TRBV6-5 to TRBJ2-7; 7 positions match TRBD2. The CDR3 has 15 residues. The trim removed 2 bases at V and 3 bases at J, leaving 7 bases unmatched. The V gene's germline CDR1 is MNHEY and CDR2 SVGAGI. CDR3 bases: TGTGCCAGCAGTTACGAGCGGGGTTCCCTCTACGAGCAGTACTTC. Protein sequence: CASSYERGSLYEQYF.

This clone was detected only a few times. The V and J genes are TRBV18 and TRBJ1-3, with 9 bases fitting TRBD1. The CDR3 is made up of 15 amino acids. The V gene's germline CDR1 is KGHSH and CDR2 LQKENI. The V and J ends lost 2 bases and 1 base, in that order; junction bases with no gene match: 0. CDR3 in DNA: TGTGCCAGCTCACCAGGACAGGGGTCTGGAAACACCATATATTTT. As protein: CASSPGQGSGNTIYF.

To note about this clone: The sample carries other DNA sequences with the same CDR3. The rearrangement uses TRBV5-1 and TRBJ2-1, with 13 nucleotides matching TRBD2. This CDR3 is 15 amino acids long. The junction had 4 bases not matched to a gene; V was cut back by 4 bases and J by 6 bases. Germline V CDR1 and CDR2: SGHRS, YFSETQ. CDR3 in DNA: TGCGCCAGCAGCCCAGGACTAGCGGGAGTCAATGAGCAGTTCTTC. It yields the protein CASSPGLAGVNEQFF. The full variable domain, with the rest looked up from reference TRBV5-1 and TRBJ2-1, is KAGVTQTPRYLIKTRGQQVTLSCSPISGHRSVSWYQQTPGQGLQFLFEYFSETQRNKGNFPGRFSGRQFSNSRSEMNVSTLELGDSALYLCASSPGLAGVNEQFFGPGTRLTVL.

The chain carries TRBV2 and TRBJ2-1; TRBD1 might be the D (5 bases). V lost 4 bases and J lost 3, with 13 bases in between. The CDR3 has 15 residues. In germline, CDR1 is SNHLY, CDR2 FYNNEI. CDR3 loop: CASSAGRAYYNEQFF. The CDR3 DNA follows: TGTGCCAGCAGTGCGGGCAGGGCGTACTACAATGAGCAGTTCTTC.

The DNA of the CDR3 is TGTGCCAGCAGTTCATTGCGGGGGGGCTACGAGCAGTACTTC. It yields the protein CASSSLRGGYEQYF. The V gene is TRBV2, the J gene TRBJ2-7; TRBD2 matches 9 bases. After removal of 5 bases from V and 3 bases from J, the junction contained 5 bases not matched to a gene. This CDR3 contains 14 residues. In germline, CDR1 is SNHLY, CDR2 FYNNEI.

The chain links TRBV5-1 to TRBJ2-1; 14 bases are a match to TRBD2. The CDR3 length is 16 residues. CDR1 SGHRS and CDR2 YFSETQ come from the germline V gene. Germline trimming cut 4 bases from V and 1 base from J; bases unmatched to any gene: 1. The CDR3 coding sequence is TGCGCCAGCAGCCGGACTAGCGGGAGGTCCTACAATGAGCAGTTCTTC. Translated, it gives CASSRTSGRSYNEQFF.

The gene calls are TRBV5-4 and TRBJ2-1; 7 nucleotides align to TRBD2. V lost 7 bases and J lost 4; bases outside the gene matches: 11. Germline loops: CDR1 SGHNT, CDR2 YYREEE (reference sequence). The CDR3 length is 15 residues. Here the CDR3 reads CASGGVGGRYNEQFF. CDR3 sequence (DNA): TGTGCCAGCGGGGGGGTAGGTGGAAGGTACAATGAGCAGTTCTTC.

The chain uses TRBV7-9 and TRBJ1-6, with D hard to call. V was cut by 4 bases and J by 8 bases, with 6 bases left in between. The CDR3 is made up of 12 amino acids. Germline CDR1 SEHNR, CDR2 FQNEAQ (reference sequence). The CDR3 sequence: CASSSVYSPLHF. CDR3 in DNA: TGTGCCAGCAGCTCCGTGTATTCACCCCTCCACTTT. The full variable domain, rest sourced from reference TRBV7-9 and TRBJ1-6, is DTGVSQNPRHKITKRGQNVTFRCDPISEHNRLYWYRQTLGQGPEFLTYFQNEAQLEKSRLLSDRFSAERPKGSFSTLEIQRTEQGDSAMYLCASSSVYSPLHFGNGTRLTVT.

This clone was counted between two and nine times. This chain links TRBV27 with TRBJ2-7, with TRBD1 matching 7 bases. The CDR3 length is 15 residues. V was pared by 2 bases and J by 5 bases, with 9 bases of the junction left unmatched. Germline CDR1 and CDR2: MNHEY and SMNVEV (reference sequence). CDR3 region: CASSLESRQGHEQYF. CDR3 nucleotides: TGTGCCAGCAGTTTAGAGTCCAGACAGGGCCACGAGCAGTACTTC.

This chain's CDR3 is CASSSRRGAGYEQYF. The CDR3 bases are TGTGCCAGCAGCTCCCGCCGGGGGGCTGGGTACGAGCAGTACTTC. This chain connects TRBV5-6 to TRBJ2-7; the D gene is possibly TRBD2 (7 bases). Germline V gene sequence: CDR1 SGHDT, CDR2 YYEEEE. Trimming cost V 3 bases and J 4 bases, with 17 bases left between them. The CDR3 is made up of 15 amino acids.

The chain carries TRBV11-2 and TRBJ1-6, with a weak D call TRBD1 (5 bases). Germline CDR1 is SGHAT and CDR2 is FQNNGV. With 3 bases removed from V and 10 bases from J, the gap between germline ends came to 13 bases. CDR3 length equals 14 residues. The CDR3 DNA is TGTGCCAGCAGCTTGGGGGGAGGGTACTCACCCCTCCACTTT. Translation gives CASSLGGGYSPLHF.

CDR3 in DNA: TGTGCCAGTAGTATCGCCGGGACAGGTCGCGGGGAGACCCAGTACTTC. It translates to CASSIAGTGRGETQYF. The chain combines TRBV19 with TRBJ2-5; 8 bases are a match to TRBD1. The CDR3 is 16 residues long. V shed 3 bases and J 5 bases; nucleotides not matched to a gene: 11. Germline V lookup: CDR1 LNHDA, CDR2 SQIVND (reference sequence).

V is TRBV3-1 (or the pseudogene TRBV3-2) and J is TRBJ1-2, with D possibly matching TRBD1 (6 bases). V gave up 3 bases and J gave up 4 bases, with 21 bases separating them. CDR1 and CDR2 from the germline V gene are LGHDT and YNNKEL (reference sequence). The CDR3 consists of 17 residues. This CDR3 reads CASSQTPWETGSYGYTF. In DNA form, the CDR3 reads TGTGCCAGCAGCCAGACCCCTTGGGAGACAGGCTCCTATGGCTACACCTTC.

The V gene is TRBV6-2 or TRBV6-3, the J gene TRBJ1-6; no clear D. V gave up 2 bases and J gave up 7 bases, with 12 bases separating them. The germline gives CDR1 MNHEY, CDR2 SVGEGT. The CDR3 is 15 residues long. The chain's CDR3 is CASSYPAVVNSPLHF. CDR3 sequence (DNA): TGTGCCAGCAGTTACCCGGCGGTCGTAAATTCACCCCTCCACTTT.

The chain links TRBV6-5 to TRBJ1-1; weak D call: TRBD1 (5 bases). V was shortened by 7 bases and J by 5 bases, with 14 bases between the two germline ends. The CDR3 sequence is 13 residues long. The V gene's germline CDR1 is MNHEY and CDR2 SVGAGI. The CDR3 nucleotides are TGTGCCAGCAAGATTGGGGGGAAGACTGAAGCTTTCTTT. It specifies CASKIGGKTEAFF.

The count of this clone is one. J is TRBJ2-7 and V is TRBV6-2 or TRBV6-3, with 11 bases lining up with TRBD2. Trimming at V came to 3 bases and at J to 5 bases, leaving 3 bases not matched to a gene. Germline values: CDR1 MNHEY, CDR2 SVGEGT. The CDR3 length is 14 residues. CDR3 residues: CASSYQGLADEQYF. Here the CDR3 DNA reads TGTGCCAGCAGTTATCAGGGACTAGCGGACGAGCAGTACTTC.

V gene TRBV28 combines with J gene TRBJ1-1; D is perhaps TRBD1 (5 bases). CDR1 and CDR2 (germline): MDHEN, SYDVKM. Trimming removed 7 bases at V and 0 bases at J, with 12 bases between. CDR3 length: 14 residues. CDR3 nucleotides: TGTGCCAGCAATCCAATAGGGGTGAACACTGAAGCTTTCTTT. It translates to CASNPIGVNTEAFF. Using reference TRBV28 and TRBJ1-1 for the parts outside the CDR3, the full variable domain is DVKVTQSSRYLVKRTGEKVFLECVQDMDHENMFWYRQDPGLGLRLIYFSYDVKMKEKGDIPEGYSVSREKKERFSLILESASTNQTSMYLCASNPIGVNTEAFFGQGTRLTVV.

J is TRBJ1-1 and V is TRBV6-5; 11 bases line up with TRBD1. V gave up 6 bases and J gave up 4 bases; unmatched junction bases: 1. This CDR3 is 13 amino acids long. Germline V gives CDR1 MNHEY, CDR2 SVGAGI. CDR3: CASRDRGLTEAFF. The CDR3 DNA reads as TGTGCCAGCAGGGACAGGGGGCTCACTGAAGCTTTCTTT.

V is TRBV7-3 and J is TRBJ2-7; 8 bases are a match to TRBD2. Germline trimming cut 2 bases from V and 0 bases from J; bases unmatched to any gene: 3. From germline, CDR1 is SGHTA and CDR2 FQGTGA. This CDR3 region has 15 residues. This chain's CDR3 is CASSLERGHSYEQYF. CDR3 nucleotides: TGTGCCAGCAGCTTAGAGCGGGGGCACTCCTACGAGCAGTACTTC.

The J gene is TRBJ1-1, the V gene TRBV19; a possible D gene is TRBD1 (6 bases). This CDR3 spans 14 amino acids. Germline CDR1 is LNHDA and CDR2 is SQIVND (reference sequence). Deletions cut 2 bases from V and 5 bases from J, with 12 bases between. CDR3 sequence (DNA): TGTGCCAGTAGTATATCAGGGGTTGATACTGAAGCTTTCTTT. Amino acid sequence: CASSISGVDTEAFF.

Concerning this clone itself: The sample carries other DNA sequences with the same CDR3. The chain joins TRBV28 to TRBJ2-7, with D maybe TRBD1 (5 bases). There are 13 residues in the CDR3. V shed 3 bases and J shed 2 bases, with 8 bases lying between them. Germline V gene sequence: CDR1 MDHEN, CDR2 SYDVKM. Here the CDR3 reads CASSLQGTYEQYF. The CDR3 DNA sequence: TGTGCCAGCAGTTTGCAGGGTACCTACGAGCAGTACTTC.

In nucleotides, the CDR3 is TGTGCCAGTAGTATTTGGACTGGGAGGGAACAAGAGACCCAGTACTTC. It yields the protein CASSIWTGREQETQYF. This chain connects TRBV19 to TRBJ2-5, with 7 positions matching TRBD2. The trim removed 3 bases at V and 2 bases at J, leaving 9 bases unmatched. Germline V gene data show CDR1 as LNHDA and CDR2 as SQIVND (reference sequence). The CDR3 sequence is 16 residues long.